This T cell receptor (beta chain) was captured in a study of blood T cells in healthy people across ages. Whole-study findings and limits: What prevented conclusive comparison of naive and antigen-experienced cells was that PBMCs were unsorted. CMV status of donors was not determined, possibly confounding expanded clonotype changes.

Per the germline V gene, CDR1 is SGHRS and CDR2 is YFSETQ. There are 15 residues in the CDR3. J gave up 3 bases and V 4 bases, and 10 bases lay outside the gene matches. This clonotype was seen a handful of times. Its antigen is as yet unknown. The second PCR ran roughly 6 to 12 cycles with a sample-barcoded 5' primer and J-beta primers. From the 5' RACE reads, TCRdb called clonotypes with MiXCR, one entry per CDR3 protein. Found here are about 640,000 distinct CDR3 sequences, around 54% of them singletons; the top ten hold over 30%. Each sample provided at least 5 micrograms of extracted total RNA. The chain employs TRBV5-1 and TRBJ2-7; TRBD2 aligns across 7 bases. The sequencing input was blood. This sequence was found in a man in his 60s in good health. CDR3 bases: TGCGCCAGCAGCCCCCAAGCGGGGAAGGGCTACGAGCAGTACTTC. Translating gives CASSPQAGKGYEQYF. Complete variable domain (other parts from reference TRBV5-1 and TRBJ2-7): KAGVTQTPRYLIKTRGQQVTLSCSPISGHRSVSWYQQTPGQGLQFLFEYFSETQRNKGNFPGRFSGRQFSNSRSEMNVSTLELGDSALYLCASSPQAGKGYEQYFGPGTRLTVT.